This TCR beta chain came from a study of shared clonotypes between healthy human individuals. Trimming cost V 7 bases and J 10 bases; bases outside gene matches: 13. The CDR3 is 15 residues long. Sequenced by immunoSEQ multiplex PCR; TCRdb stores in-frame clones only, minus some. Here the sample spans hundreds of thousands of clones, roughly 95% being singletons. CD45RO-negative, CCR7-selected cells formed the naive CD8 fraction, which excluded terminally differentiated effector memory CD45RA+ cells. As regards this clone: The antigen remains unidentified.

Whole-study results and caveats: Sharing across four donors was highest in naive CD4 (roughly 5%) and lowest in memory CD8 (0.4%). On the whole, naive subsets had larger estimated richness than memory subsets had.

Specimen: naive CD8+ T cells sorted from blood. This TCR derives from a woman aged 25-40 years in good health. V is TRBV23-1 and J is TRBJ2-1; 10 positions match TRBD1. TRBV23-1 is an ORF for which the function is uncertain. The CDR3, as DNA: TGCGCCAGCACCCGGCGGGGGACAGGGGTTTTCGAGCAGTTCTTC. Protein: CASTRRGTGVFEQFF.